The 5 T cell receptor beta chains reported below all come from one sample, sequenced in a study of blood T cell repertoires in COVID-19. Using immunoSEQ multiplex PCR, the repertoire was profiled, and TCRdb retains in-frame clones only, with some absent. The data contain some 69,000 clones, approximately 80% of them singletons. The sequencing sample was made of peripheral blood. Every receptor here comes from a woman in her sixties or seventies with acute or convalescent COVID-19.

V is TRBV2 and J is TRBJ1-2; no clear D gene. Between the trimmed V and J ends, which lost 3 bases and 8 bases, there was a span of 16 bases. This CDR3 is 14 amino acids long. The V gene's germline CDR1 is SNHLY and CDR2 FYNNEI. The CDR3 nucleotides are TGTGCCAGCAGTGAGCCGGGTCGAACTAGAGGCTACACCTTC. It specifies CASSEPGRTRGYTF.

The V and J genes are TRBV3-1 (or the pseudogene TRBV3-2) and TRBJ1-2; D is undetermined. This CDR3 region has 11 residues. V was shortened by 4 bases and J by 8 bases, with 8 bases between the two germline ends. Germline V gives CDR1 LGHDT, CDR2 YNNKEL (reference sequence). Here the CDR3 DNA reads TGTGCCAGCAGCCGGCAGTCGGGCTACACCTTC. Protein sequence: CASSRQSGYTF.

The chain is built from TRBV27 and TRBJ2-1; 11 nucleotides agree with TRBD2. This CDR3 comprises 16 residues. V was pared by 4 bases and J by 6 bases, with 8 bases of the junction left unmatched. Germline values: CDR1 MNHEY, CDR2 SMNVEV (reference sequence). CDR3 nucleotides: TGTGCCAGCAGTTCCCCCGCCGGGACTAGCGGCAATGAGCAGTTCTTC. Its translation is CASSSPAGTSGNEQFF.

The V and J genes are TRBV14 and TRBJ1-1; a possible D gene is TRBD1 (5 bases). The CDR3 consists of 18 residues. Trimming removed 3 bases from V and 6 bases from J, with 26 bases in between. The germline CDR1 and CDR2 sequences are SGHDN and FVKESK. The CDR3 here is CASSHPEGPLQSGAEAFF. In nucleotides, the CDR3 is TGTGCCAGCAGCCACCCAGAGGGCCCTCTCCAATCGGGGGCTGAAGCTTTCTTT.

This chain connects TRBV2 to TRBJ1-5, with 8 bases that match TRBD1. Germline assignment: CDR1 SNHLY and CDR2 FYNNEI. V shed 3 bases, J shed 11 bases, and the junction held 21 bases outside the gene matches. The CDR3 consists of 18 residues. CDR3 nucleotide sequence: TGTGCCAGCAGTGAGTATGGAGTGGGGACAGGTGGTAACGCGGCCCAGCATTTT. Protein product: CASSEYGVGTGGNAAQHF.